The clone carrying this TCR beta chain was seen many times. Its antigen is currently unknown. Thyroid surgery was preceded by no treatment in any patient. The sample originates from a study of metastatic and nonmetastatic thyroid tumors. General observations from the study: Versus benign nodules, malignant thyroid tumors reportedly had significantly higher TCR beta diversity, in blood and tumor.

Trimming cost V 1 base and J 2 bases, with 12 bases left between them. CDR1 and CDR2 from the germline V gene are SEHNR and FQNEAQ (reference sequence). The length of the CDR3 is 15 residues. TCRdb reanalyzed the PCR reads via MiXCR. Of about 60,000 clones in the sample, around 15% are singletons; the top ten hold about 8.4%. The sequencing sample was made of blood. The receptor was isolated from a male donor with papillary thyroid cancer or a benign thyroid nodule (not recorded which). Some clones in this sample may be carry-over from other donors' samples. The gene calls are TRBV7-9 and TRBJ2-7; TRBD1 or TRBD2 may be the D gene (6 bases each). The CDR3 here is CASSLVRGQAYEQYF. For the CDR3, the DNA is TGTGCCAGCAGCTTAGTGCGGGGACAAGCCTACGAGCAGTACTTC. The full variable domain, in which reference TRBV7-9 and TRBJ2-7 provide the parts outside the CDR3, is DTGVSQNPRHKITKRGQNVTFRCDPISEHNRLYWYRQTLGQGPEFLTYFQNEAQLEKSRLLSDRFSAERPKGSFSTLEIQRTEQGDSAMYLCASSLVRGQAYEQYFGPGTRLTVT.